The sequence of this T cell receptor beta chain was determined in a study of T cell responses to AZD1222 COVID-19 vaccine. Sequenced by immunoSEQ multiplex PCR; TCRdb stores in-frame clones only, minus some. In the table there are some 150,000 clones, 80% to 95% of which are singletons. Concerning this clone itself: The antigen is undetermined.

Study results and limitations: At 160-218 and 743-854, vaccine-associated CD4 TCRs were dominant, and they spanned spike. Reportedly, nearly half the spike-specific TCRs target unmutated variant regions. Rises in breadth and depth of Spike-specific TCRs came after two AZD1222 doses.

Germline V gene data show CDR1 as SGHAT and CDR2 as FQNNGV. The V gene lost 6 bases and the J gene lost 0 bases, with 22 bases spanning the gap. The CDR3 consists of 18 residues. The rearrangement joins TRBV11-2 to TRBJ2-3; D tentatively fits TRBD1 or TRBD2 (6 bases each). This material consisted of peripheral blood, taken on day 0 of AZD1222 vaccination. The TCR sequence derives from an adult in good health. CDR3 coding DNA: TGTGCCAGCAGTCTGAGGGGGGTTGTAATCTCTAGCACAGATACGCAGTATTTT. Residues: CASSLRGVVISSTDTQYF. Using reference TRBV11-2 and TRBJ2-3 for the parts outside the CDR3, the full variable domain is EAGVAQSPRYKIIEKRQSVAFWCNPISGHATLYWYQQILGQGPKLLIQFQNNGVVDDSQLPKDRFSAERLKGVDSTLKIQPAKLEDSAVYLCASSLRGVVISSTDTQYFGPGTRLTVL.